One sample yielded the 24 T cell receptor beta chains listed below, sequenced in a study of early T cells in non-severe SARS-CoV-2 infection. MiXCR, run by TCRdb on the 5' RACE reads, gives a single entry per CDR3 protein. The sample yields tens of thousands of distinct CDR3 sequences, around a tenth seen once. Source: whole blood, taken at baseline. These receptors were obtained from an adult who was a healthcare worker with PCR-confirmed SARS-CoV-2 infection or an uninfected control (not recorded which).

This clonotype was seen repeatedly, ten times or more. The chain joins TRBV20-1 to TRBJ2-3, with D tentatively TRBD1 (6 bases). The CDR3 runs 14 residues. V gave up 5 bases and J gave up 0 bases, with 12 bases separating them. Germline lookup yields CDR1 DFQATT and CDR2 SNEGSKA (reference sequence). The chain's CDR3 is CSAGGSVSTDTQYF. As DNA, the CDR3 is TGCAGTGCTGGGGGCAGCGTAAGCACAGATACGCAGTATTTT.

This clonotype turned up a few times. The genes are TRBV27 and TRBJ1-5; D remains unclear. The CDR3 is 14 residues long. Germline CDR1 MNHEY, CDR2 SMNVEV (reference sequence). With 1 base removed from V and 0 bases from J, the gap between germline ends came to 4 bases. The CDR3 spells CASSLYDSNQPQHF. The CDR3 nucleotides read TGTGCCAGCAGTTTATACGATAGCAATCAGCCCCAGCATTTT.

This clonotype was seen many times. J is TRBJ2-2 and V is TRBV7-8; maybe TRBD1 (6 bases). Germline V gene sequence: CDR1 SGHVS, CDR2 FQNEAQ. This CDR3 comprises 15 residues. Trimming left V 1 base short and J 4 bases short, with 10 bases between. CDR3 in amino acids: CASSLGGGGTGELFF. The CDR3 region has the DNA TGTGCCAGCAGCTTAGGAGGGGGTGGCACCGGGGAGCTGTTTTTT.

This clonotype was counted a few times. The gene calls are TRBV7-2 and TRBJ1-5; no clear D gene. Germline CDR1 is SGHTA and CDR2 is FQGNSA. V gave up 2 bases and J gave up 4 bases, with 12 bases separating them. The CDR3 has 15 residues. CDR3 DNA: TGTGCCAGCAGCTTACAAACGATATCAAATCAGCCCCAGCATTTT. This codes for CASSLQTISNQPQHF.

There are many counts of this clonotype. The rearrangement uses TRBV6-2 or TRBV6-3 and TRBJ1-1; 8 bases are a match to TRBD1. The CDR3 is made up of 15 amino acids. Germline values: CDR1 MNHEY, CDR2 SVGEGT. Germline trimming cut 8 bases from V and 0 bases from J; bases unmatched to any gene: 8. The CDR3 sequence is CASETGGSVNTEAFF. CDR3 nucleotides: TGTGCCAGCGAAACAGGGGGGTCGGTGAACACTGAAGCTTTCTTT.

This clonotype was seen ten or more times. This sequence joins TRBV15 and TRBJ2-1, with D perhaps TRBD1 (5 bases). The CDR3 extends over 15 amino acids. Germline V gene lookup returns CDR1 LNHNV and CDR2 YYDKDF (reference sequence). Trimming took off 3 bases at V and 5 bases at J, with 14 bases between the two ends. This CDR3 reads CATSSGQGRNNEQFF. The CDR3 coding sequence is TGTGCCACCAGCAGCGGGCAGGGCAGGAACAATGAGCAGTTCTTC.

The chain combines TRBV5-4 with TRBJ2-2, with D uncertain. The germline gives CDR1 SGHNT, CDR2 YYREEE (reference sequence). Trimming removed 7 bases at V and 0 bases at J, with 13 bases between. The CDR3 is made up of 15 amino acids. Written as DNA, the CDR3 is TGTGCCAGCGCCAGCTTTGGACCGAACACCGGGGAGCTGTTTTTT. Protein: CASASFGPNTGELFF.

This clonotype was found many times. V is TRBV2 and J is TRBJ1-1, with a possible D match to TRBD1 (5 bases). Germline assignment: CDR1 SNHLY and CDR2 FYNNEI. This CDR3 region has 13 residues. Trimming removed 4 bases from V and 0 bases from J, with 6 bases in between. The CDR3 nucleotides are TGTGCCAGCAGTGGACAGCTGAACACTGAAGCTTTCTTT. Protein: CASSGQLNTEAFF.

The chain employs TRBV6-1 and TRBJ1-2; 8 bases map to TRBD1. Per the germline V gene, CDR1 is MNHNS and CDR2 is SASEGT. The CDR3 has 14 amino acids. V was clipped by 5 bases and J by 7 bases; unmatched bases: 9. The CDR3 sequence is CASSPGTGGRGYTF. The DNA of the CDR3 is TGTGCCAGCAGTCCCGGGACAGGCGGACGTGGCTACACCTTC.

This clonotype was counted many times. The rearrangement uses TRBV7-3 and TRBJ1-6; D might be TRBD1 (6 bases). Trimming shortened V by 4 bases and J by 7 bases, and 14 bases separated the two germline ends. The CDR3 loop spans 15 amino acids. Germline loops: CDR1 SGHTA, CDR2 FQGTGA. In DNA form, the CDR3 reads TGTGCCAGCAGCTCCTTTGGGGGCTGGAATTCACCCCTCCACTTT. Its translation is CASSSFGGWNSPLHF.

There are a few counts of this clonotype. The V gene is TRBV4-1, the J gene TRBJ1-4; the D is unclear. In germline, CDR1 is MGHRA, CDR2 YSYEKL. Trimming cost V 1 base and J 8 bases, with 11 bases left between them. This CDR3 has 14 residues. DNA of the CDR3: TGCGCCAGCAGCCAAGTGCGAACAGTCGAAAAACTGTTTTTT. This sequence encodes CASSQVRTVEKLFF.

This clonotype was seen more than once but under ten times. The rearrangement links TRBV6-2 or TRBV6-3 to TRBJ1-1; D is unclear. This CDR3 has 12 amino acids. V was shortened by 5 bases and J by 1 base, with 5 bases between the two germline ends. The germline V gene encodes CDR1 MNHEY and CDR2 SVGEGT. The CDR3 is CASSHGNTEAFF. DNA of the CDR3: TGTGCCAGCAGTCACGGGAACACTGAAGCTTTCTTT.

As for this clonotype: One end of the junction varies from germline; a read error may be responsible. The rearrangement joins TRBV2 to TRBJ1-2; D gene ambiguous. CDR3 length equals 11 residues. The V gene's germline CDR1 is SNHLY and CDR2 FYNNEI. CDR3 amino acids: CVSSSDYGYTF. Written as DNA, the CDR3 is TGTGTCAGCAGTTCCGACTATGGCTACACCTTC.

This clonotype was observed at least ten times. V is TRBV5-5 and J is TRBJ2-3; no firm D call. The CDR3 runs to 12 residues. Germline CDR1 and CDR2: SGHKS and YYEKEE (reference sequence). The germline V and J ends were trimmed by 2 bases and 4 bases, with 5 bases remaining between them. The CDR3 DNA is TGTGCCAGCAGCTTCCGCGCAGATACGCAGTATTTT. As protein: CASSFRADTQYF. Full variable domain (remainder filled in from reference TRBV5-5 and TRBJ2-3): DAGVTQSPTHLIKTRGQQVTLRCSPISGHKSVSWYQQVLGQGPQFIFQYYEKEERGRGNFPDRFSARQFPNYSSELNVNALLLGDSALYLCASSFRADTQYFGPGTRLTVL.

This clonotype was observed a few times. This sequence joins TRBV6-6 and TRBJ1-2; tentatively, D is TRBD1 (5 bases). V was pared by 6 bases and J by 12 bases, with 11 bases between. The CDR3 consists of 10 residues. The germline V gene encodes CDR1 MNHNY and CDR2 SVGAGI (reference sequence). CDR3 loop: CASSSGLHTF. The CDR3, as DNA: TGTGCCAGCAGCTCAGGGTTACACACCTTC.

The chain couples TRBV11-2 to TRBJ1-2, with 8 nucleotides matching TRBD1. Germline V lookup: CDR1 SGHAT, CDR2 FQNNGV. J was trimmed by 8 bases and V by 3 bases; bases with no gene match: 8. The CDR3 has 14 amino acids. The CDR3 region is CASSLSRRGLGYTF. The CDR3 DNA sequence: TGTGCCAGCAGCTTGTCTCGCAGGGGGCTCGGCTACACCTTC. Looking up the rest from reference TRBV11-2 and TRBJ1-2 gives the full variable domain: EAGVAQSPRYKIIEKRQSVAFWCNPISGHATLYWYQQILGQGPKLLIQFQNNGVVDDSQLPKDRFSAERLKGVDSTLKIQPAKLEDSAVYLCASSLSRRGLGYTFGSGTRLTVV.

V is TRBV6-1 and J is TRBJ2-7; 7 nucleotides agree with TRBD1. V shed 4 bases, J shed 4 bases, and the junction held 4 bases outside the gene matches. Per the germline V gene, CDR1 is MNHNS and CDR2 is SASEGT. The CDR3 consists of 13 residues. CDR3 region: CASSADRMYEQYF. CDR3 nucleotides: TGTGCCAGCAGTGCGGACAGGATGTACGAGCAGTACTTC.

This chain joins TRBV29-1 and TRBJ1-1, with unresolved D. The CDR3 contains 14 residues. Germline CDR1 is SQVTM and CDR2 is ANQGSEA. V was cut by 7 bases and J by 5 bases, with 20 bases left in between. CDR3: CSASGLSKGTEAFF. The CDR3 DNA follows: TGCAGCGCGTCAGGTTTATCTAAGGGAACTGAAGCTTTCTTT.

This clonotype occurred a few times. This sequence joins TRBV30 and TRBJ2-3; 7 nucleotides agree with TRBD1. Trimming at V came to 5 bases and at J to 5 bases, leaving 4 bases not matched to a gene. Germline CDR1 and CDR2: GTSNPN and SVGIG (reference sequence). The CDR3 consists of 12 residues. CDR3 sequence (DNA): TGTGCCTGGCACCCAGGGGGAGATACGCAGTATTTT. Translated, it gives CAWHPGGDTQYF.

This chain connects TRBV25-1 to TRBJ2-7; no firm D call. The CDR3 extends over 14 amino acids. Germline V gene lookup returns CDR1 MGHDK and CDR2 SYGVNS. The ends were cut back, 2 bases at V and 9 bases at J, with 17 bases in the middle. The CDR3 reads CASSEVGNPKVQYF. In DNA, the CDR3 is TGTGCCAGCAGTGAAGTGGGGAATCCTAAAGTGCAGTACTTC.

The table lists this clonotype with a few counts. The CDR3 reads CASSQGPGQGPKLFF. CDR3 bases: TGCGCCAGCAGCCAGGGTCCGGGACAGGGTCCAAAACTGTTTTTT. V and J are TRBV4-1 and TRBJ1-4, with 9 positions matching TRBD1. Germline V gene sequence: CDR1 MGHRA, CDR2 YSYEKL. After removal of 3 bases from V and 10 bases from J, the junction contained 9 bases not matched to a gene. This CDR3 is built from 15 residues.

The CDR3 is CASSLGPPFYEQYF. CDR3 nucleotides: TGTGCCAGCAGTCTAGGGCCTCCGTTTTACGAGCAGTACTTC. The chain recombines TRBV27 with TRBJ2-7; the D is unclear. Germline CDR1 is MNHEY and CDR2 is SMNVEV (reference sequence). The ends were cut back, 5 bases at V and 4 bases at J, with 15 bases in the middle. The CDR3 consists of 14 residues.

This clonotype has only a few counts. The rearrangement uses TRBV20-1 and TRBJ2-7, with 7 nucleotides matching TRBD1. The junction had 7 bases not matched to a gene; V was cut back by 3 bases and J by 2 bases. Germline CDR1 DFQATT, CDR2 SNEGSKA (reference sequence). The CDR3 spans 14 residues. In nucleotides, the CDR3 is TGCAGTGCTAGGGAATCTACAGGGGCCTACGAGCAGTACTTC. Residues: CSARESTGAYEQYF.

The chain combines TRBV25-1 with TRBJ2-7, with 12 positions matching TRBD2. The CDR3 sequence is 14 residues long. Germline lookup yields CDR1 MGHDK and CDR2 SYGVNS. V dropped 6 bases and J dropped 6; count of bases not matched to a gene: 6. The CDR3 here is CASRPSGGAREQYF. The CDR3 DNA sequence: TGTGCCAGCAGGCCTAGCGGGGGGGCCCGCGAGCAGTACTTC.